This T cell receptor beta chain was captured by sequencing in a study of blood T cell repertoires in COVID-19. In the study overall: The United States, Italy and Spain supplied acute and convalescent COVID-19 samples.

Authors' processing steps: Amplification of reference gene primers provided the estimated nucleated cell counts. The repertoire was sequenced with immunoSEQ multiplex PCR; TCRdb's copy has only in-frame clones and lacks some. V, J and clone size reflect that table, while D and trimming were determined from the DNA. The sample carries about 270,000 clones, approximately 88% recorded once. The ends were cut back, 2 bases at V and 1 base at J, with 16 bases in the middle. The CDR3 consists of 17 residues. CDR1 is KGHSH and CDR2 is LQKENI in the germline V gene. This chain uses TRBV18 with TRBJ2-3; D may be TRBD1 (6 bases). The clonotype comes from a woman aged 40 to 50 with acute COVID-19. Source material: PBMCs or T cells enriched from blood (not recorded which). The CDR3 reads CASSPWEQGEGTDTQYF. DNA of the CDR3: TGTGCCAGCTCACCATGGGAACAGGGCGAGGGCACAGATACGCAGTATTTT.